This TCR beta chain was identified during a study of a mutant IDH1 vaccine in newly diagnosed glioma. Measured with immunoSEQ multiplex PCR; TCRdb has only the in-frame clones, and not every one. The sample includes tens of thousands of clones, roughly 83% seen only once; the top ten take more than 20%. This clone has a handful of counts. Its specificity is unknown. Time point in this sample: week 5, during vaccination. The study gave 300 ug of mutant IDH1 20-mer peptide per vaccine dose, with topical imiquimod. The CDR3 extends over 13 amino acids. Trimming removed 4 bases from V and 13 bases from J; junction bases left unmatched: 8. The germline gives CDR1 SNHLY, CDR2 FYNNEI.

The chain joins TRBV2 to TRBJ1-4, with 8 bases that match TRBD1. The sequence was collected from a man younger than 45 with glioma. Here the sequenced sample was PBMCs, taken from a glioma patient whose treatment included an IDH1 peptide vaccine. The CDR3 DNA sequence: TGTGCCAGCAGTGGGGACAGGTCGGACGGACTGTTTTTT. This encodes CASSGDRSDGLFF.